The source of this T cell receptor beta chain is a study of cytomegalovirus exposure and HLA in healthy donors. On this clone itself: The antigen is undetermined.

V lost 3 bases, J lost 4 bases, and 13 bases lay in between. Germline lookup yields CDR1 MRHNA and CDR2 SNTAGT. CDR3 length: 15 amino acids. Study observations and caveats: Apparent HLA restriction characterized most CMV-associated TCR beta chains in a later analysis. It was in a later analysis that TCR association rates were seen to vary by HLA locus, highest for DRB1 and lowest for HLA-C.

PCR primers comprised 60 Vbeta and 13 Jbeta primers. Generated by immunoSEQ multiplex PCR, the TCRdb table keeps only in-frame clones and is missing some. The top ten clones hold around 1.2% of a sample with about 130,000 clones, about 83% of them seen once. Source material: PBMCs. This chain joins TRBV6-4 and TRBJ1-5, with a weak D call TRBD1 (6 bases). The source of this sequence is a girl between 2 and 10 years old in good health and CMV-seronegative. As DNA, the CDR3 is TGTGCCAGCAGTGAAACCGGGACACCGAATCAGCCCCAGCATTTT. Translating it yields CASSETGTPNQPQHF.